This T cell receptor (beta chain) was sequenced for a study of breast tumors, draining lymph nodes, adjacent tissues. The lymph nodes were axillary draining lymph nodes from breast cancer patients. V was cut by 5 bases and J by 5 bases, with 17 bases left in between. CDR1 and CDR2 (germline): MDHEN, SYDVKM. The CDR3 runs to 15 residues. One entry per CDR3 protein, called by TCRdb with MiXCR from the multiplex PCR reads. Of 150,000 to 250,000 distinct CDR3 sequences in the sample, roughly 29% were seen once. With regard to this clonotype: As yet, its antigen is unknown.

Study-wide results and limits: Tumors had less TCR diversity than lymph nodes, more than nontumor tissue.

Specimen: axillary lymph node tissue. This sequence originates from a female donor with breast cancer. Some clones in this sample may be carry-over from other donors' samples. This rearrangement joins TRBV28 to TRBJ2-3; no clear D gene. The CDR3 loop reads CASSTTGNWGDTQYF. The CDR3 DNA follows: TGTGCCAGCAGTACCACTGGGAATTGGGGAGATACGCAGTATTTT.